This is a list of T cell receptor beta chains from one sample in a study of T cell responses to AZD1222 COVID-19 vaccine. Sequenced by immunoSEQ multiplex PCR; TCRdb stores in-frame clones only, minus some. In the table there are 200,000 or so clones, almost 95% of which are singletons. Sequencing used peripheral blood, obtained on day 0 of AZD1222 vaccination. These receptors were collected from an adult in good health. The CDR3 runs from the conserved cysteine through the conserved F or W. Fields, in order: J gene, clone size, V gene, D gene, CDR3 DNA, CDR3 protein. D genes are given only for firm matches. Clone size is shown for a subset of rows, as once, few, many or a class of expanded clone.

J: TRBJ1-1; size: .; V: TRBV5-1; D: TRBD1; DNA: TGCGCCAGCACCCAAGACAGGGGGAACACTGAAGCTTTCTTT; CDR3: CASTQDRGNTEAFF
J: TRBJ2-3; size: .; V: TRBV9; D: .; DNA: TGTGCCAGCAGCCCAGACCCTGGGGGGGCCTCCAGCACAGATACGCAGTATTTT; CDR3: CASSPDPGGASSTDTQYF
J: TRBJ2-3; size: .; V: TRBV24-1; D: .; DNA: TGTGCCACCAGTGATTTCAAGCCTGCAGATACGCAGTATTTT; CDR3: CATSDFKPADTQYF
J: TRBJ2-7; size: .; V: TRBV7-3; D: TRBD1; DNA: TGTGCCAGCAGCAGGGACAGGTTTAGCTACGAGCAGTACTTC; CDR3: CASSRDRFSYEQYF
J: TRBJ2-2; size: once; V: TRBV19; D: .; DNA: TGTGCCAGTAGTCCCCGACAGAAAACCGGGGAGCTGTTTTTT; CDR3: CASSPRQKTGELFF
J: TRBJ2-3; size: .; V: TRBV9; D: TRBD2; DNA: TGTGCCAGCAGCGTAGTTCTATTCCAGCGGGATTCAGATACGCAGTATTTT; CDR3: CASSVVLFQRDSDTQYF
J: TRBJ1-5; size: .; V: TRBV3-1/TRBV3-2; D: .; DNA: TGTGCCAGCAGCCAAACTGGGGGCAATCAGCCCCAGCATTTT; CDR3: CASSQTGGNQPQHF
J: TRBJ2-2; size: .; V: TRBV9; D: TRBD2; DNA: TGTGCCAGCAGCGTAGGCGGGGAGGGTGTCGGGGAGCTGTTTTTT; CDR3: CASSVGGEGVGELFF
J: TRBJ2-3; size: .; V: TRBV24-1; D: TRBD2; DNA: TGTGCCACCCGGACTAGCGGGGAAGATACGCAGTATTTT; CDR3: CATRTSGEDTQYF
J: TRBJ1-1; size: .; V: TRBV6-2/TRBV6-3; D: .; DNA: TGTGCCAGCAGTACGCCGGACAGACGGAACACTGAAGCTTTCTTT; CDR3: CASSTPDRRNTEAFF
J: TRBJ2-7; size: .; V: TRBV6-5; D: TRBD1; DNA: TGTGCCAGCAGACAGGGGACCACCTTTGGCGAGCAGTACTTC; CDR3: CASRQGTTFGEQYF
J: TRBJ2-2; size: .; V: TRBV5-1; D: TRBD2; DNA: TGCGCCAGCAGCCGATACCTAGCGGGTGGAACCGGGGAGCTGTTTTTT; CDR3: CASSRYLAGGTGELFF
J: TRBJ1-5; size: .; V: TRBV19; D: .; DNA: TGTGCCAGTGGGGGGGCGGGGAGTCAGCCCCAGCATTTT; CDR3: CASGGAGSQPQHF
J: TRBJ1-5; size: .; V: TRBV18; D: .; DNA: TGTGCCAGCTCACCAACCGGCCCGGGGAGCAATCAGCCCCAGCATTTT; CDR3: CASSPTGPGSNQPQHF
J: TRBJ2-1; size: .; V: TRBV6-2/TRBV6-3; D: TRBD2; DNA: TGTGCCAGCAGTTTCCCGGGACTAGCGGGTGCCTCCTACAATGAGCAGTTCTTC; CDR3: CASSFPGLAGASYNEQFF
J: TRBJ2-1; size: .; V: TRBV7-3; D: TRBD2; DNA: TGTGCCAGCAGCTTAAATCCGGGAGGGTTCAGAAATGAGCAGTTCTTC; CDR3: CASSLNPGGFRNEQFF
J: TRBJ1-3; size: .; V: TRBV29-1; D: .; DNA: TGCAGCGTTGAGTTATCTGGAAACACCATATATTTT; CDR3: CSVELSGNTIYF
J: TRBJ2-2; size: .; V: TRBV9; D: .; DNA: TGTGCCAGCAGCGTAGCGAAGTTGGGCGGGGAGCTGTTTTTT; CDR3: CASSVAKLGGELFF
J: TRBJ1-1; size: .; V: TRBV7-3; D: .; DNA: TGTGCCAGCAGCTCCCCAGGGAACACTGAAGCTTTCTTT; CDR3: CASSSPGNTEAFF
J: TRBJ2-2; size: .; V: TRBV5-1; D: .; DNA: TGCGCCAGCAGCTTGGATGCCAGGACTAACACCGGGGAGCTGTTTTTT; CDR3: CASSLDARTNTGELFF
J: TRBJ1-1; size: .; V: TRBV18; D: .; DNA: TGTGCCAGCTCACCACGTTTCGGGGTTAACACTGAAGCTTTCTTT; CDR3: CASSPRFGVNTEAFF
J: TRBJ2-7; size: .; V: TRBV6-5; D: .; DNA: TGTGCCAGCAGCCTCGGGGTAGCGTCCTACGAGCAGTACTTC; CDR3: CASSLGVASYEQYF
J: TRBJ2-1; size: few; V: TRBV7-3; D: TRBD2; DNA: TGTGCCAGCACCGAAAACGGGGCTAGCGGGAGGAGGAATGAGCAGTTCTTC; CDR3: CASTENGASGRRNEQFF
J: TRBJ2-1; size: .; V: TRBV19; D: TRBD2; DNA: TGTGCCAGCGGGACTAGCGGGGGGAGGGTTTGGCATGAGCAGTTCTTC; CDR3: CASGTSGGRVWHEQFF